Listed below are T cell receptor beta chains from one sample, sequenced in a study of blood T cell repertoires in COVID-19. Sequencing was performed with immunoSEQ multiplex PCR; in TCRdb, only in-frame clones are kept and a portion is missing. The table lists just under 150,000 clones, roughly nine tenths of them singletons. Sequenced input: peripheral blood. These receptors all come from a human donor in a cohort sampled during active COVID-19. CDR3s include the opening cysteine and the closing phenylalanine or tryptophan. Fields, in order: CDR3 protein, CDR3 DNA, clone size, V gene, J gene, D gene. A D gene is named only where the DNA matches it firmly. A clone size is listed for some rows: how often the clone was seen (once, few, many), or a class if it is expanded.

CDR3aa: CASSESAEAFF; CDR3nt: TGTGCCAGCAGTGAGTCAGCTGAAGCTTTCTTT; abundance: .; v_gene: TRBV2; j_gene: TRBJ1-1; d_gene: .
CDR3aa: CASSKRGLGMNTEAFF; CDR3nt: TGTGCCAGCAGCAAAAGGGGGCTGGGGATGAACACTGAAGCTTTCTTT; abundance: .; v_gene: TRBV11-2; j_gene: TRBJ1-1; d_gene: TRBD1
CDR3aa: CASSEGLAPDVDTQYF; CDR3nt: TGTGCCAGCAGTGAAGGTCTAGCGCCGGACGTGGATACGCAGTATTTT; abundance: .; v_gene: TRBV2; j_gene: TRBJ2-3; d_gene: .
CDR3aa: CASSRDTTNTEAFF; CDR3nt: TGCGCCAGCAGCCGGGACACCACGAACACTGAAGCTTTCTTT; abundance: .; v_gene: TRBV5-1; j_gene: TRBJ1-1; d_gene: .
CDR3aa: CASSESWGRPSYNSPLHF; CDR3nt: TGTGCCAGCAGTGAATCTTGGGGCCGCCCCTCCTATAATTCACCCCTCCACTTT; abundance: once; v_gene: TRBV25-1; j_gene: TRBJ1-6; d_gene: .
CDR3aa: CATGRGPGVTEAFF; CDR3nt: TGTGCCACCGGGCGGGGGCCAGGGGTCACTGAAGCTTTCTTT; abundance: .; v_gene: TRBV9; j_gene: TRBJ1-1; d_gene: .
CDR3aa: CASSPFRTPSSYNEQFF; CDR3nt: TGTGCCAGCAGCCCCTTTCGGACACCGAGCTCCTACAATGAGCAGTTCTTC; abundance: .; v_gene: TRBV9; j_gene: TRBJ2-1; d_gene: .
CDR3aa: CASKSRVNQPQHF; CDR3nt: TGTGCCAGTAAGAGCAGGGTCAATCAGCCCCAGCATTTT; abundance: .; v_gene: TRBV19; j_gene: TRBJ1-5; d_gene: .
CDR3aa: CASSLAKLAGGQETQYF; CDR3nt: TGTGCCAGCAGCTTGGCCAAACTAGCGGGGGGCCAAGAGACCCAGTACTTC; abundance: .; v_gene: TRBV5-5; j_gene: TRBJ2-5; d_gene: TRBD2
CDR3aa: CASSTNAGANEKLFF; CDR3nt: TGTGCCAGTAGCACGAACGCCGGGGCTAATGAAAAACTGTTTTTT; abundance: .; v_gene: TRBV19; j_gene: TRBJ1-4; d_gene: .
CDR3aa: CASSQAPLRGRTDTQYF; CDR3nt: TGCGCCAGCAGCCAAGCACCTTTAAGGGGGAGAACAGATACGCAGTATTTT; abundance: .; v_gene: TRBV4-1; j_gene: TRBJ2-3; d_gene: .
CDR3aa: CASSLVTGTGELFF; CDR3nt: TGTGCCAGCAGCTTAGTGACGGGGACCGGGGAGCTGTTTTTT; abundance: .; v_gene: TRBV7-2; j_gene: TRBJ2-2; d_gene: .
CDR3aa: CAWRTGGGYTF; CDR3nt: TGTGCCTGGAGGACAGGGGGTGGCTACACCTTC; abundance: .; v_gene: TRBV30; j_gene: TRBJ1-2; d_gene: TRBD1
CDR3aa: CASSPGRTGSNTQYF; CDR3nt: TGTGCCAGCAGCCCAGGACGGACTGGAAGTAATACGCAGTATTTT; abundance: .; v_gene: TRBV11-3; j_gene: TRBJ2-3; d_gene: .
CDR3aa: CASSQDLNTEAFF; CDR3nt: TGCGCCAGCAGCCAGGACTTGAACACTGAAGCTTTCTTT; abundance: .; v_gene: TRBV4-3; j_gene: TRBJ1-1; d_gene: .
CDR3aa: CASSYNGGSEAFF; CDR3nt: TGTGCCAGCAGTTACAACGGGGGGTCTGAAGCTTTCTTT; abundance: .; v_gene: TRBV6-5; j_gene: TRBJ1-1; d_gene: .
CDR3aa: CASRNRDYEQYF; CDR3nt: TGTGCCAGCAGGAACAGGGACTACGAGCAGTACTTC; abundance: .; v_gene: TRBV2; j_gene: TRBJ2-7; d_gene: .
CDR3aa: CASSQLGQEETQYF; CDR3nt: TGTGCCAGCAGCCAACTAGGACAGGAAGAGACCCAGTACTTC; abundance: once; v_gene: TRBV14; j_gene: TRBJ2-5; d_gene: TRBD1
CDR3aa: CASSQDQGVNQPQHF; CDR3nt: TGCGCCAGCAGCCAAGATCAGGGGGTTAATCAGCCCCAGCATTTT; abundance: .; v_gene: TRBV4-3; j_gene: TRBJ1-5; d_gene: TRBD1
CDR3aa: CATSSYQTRVYGYTF; CDR3nt: TGTGCCACCAGCAGCTACCAAACGAGGGTCTATGGCTACACCTTC; abundance: .; v_gene: TRBV15; j_gene: TRBJ1-2; d_gene: .
CDR3aa: CAWNSENTEAFF; CDR3nt: TGTGCCTGGAACAGTGAGAACACTGAAGCTTTCTTT; abundance: .; v_gene: TRBV30; j_gene: TRBJ1-1; d_gene: .
CDR3aa: CASSLAIPRLRTEAFF; CDR3nt: TGTGCCAGCAGCTTAGCGATTCCCAGGCTGCGAACTGAAGCTTTCTTT; abundance: .; v_gene: TRBV7-8; j_gene: TRBJ1-1; d_gene: .
CDR3aa: CASSGGGDTDTQYF; CDR3nt: TGTGCCAGCAGTGGAGGGGGAGACACAGATACGCAGTATTTT; abundance: few; v_gene: TRBV6-4; j_gene: TRBJ2-3; d_gene: .
CDR3aa: CASSLARASGANVLTF; CDR3nt: TGTGCCAGCAGCTTAGCGAGGGCCTCTGGGGCCAACGTCCTGACTTTC; abundance: .; v_gene: TRBV7-8; j_gene: TRBJ2-6; d_gene: .
CDR3aa: CASSLTRGQETQYF; CDR3nt: TGTGCCAGCAGCCTGACCCGGGGGCAAGAGACCCAGTACTTC; abundance: few; v_gene: TRBV7-9; j_gene: TRBJ2-5; d_gene: .
CDR3aa: CASSTYRGRKETQYF; CDR3nt: TGTGCCAGCAGCACCTACAGGGGGAGGAAAGAGACCCAGTACTTC; abundance: .; v_gene: TRBV11-2; j_gene: TRBJ2-5; d_gene: TRBD1
CDR3aa: CASSVGTGQPQHF; CDR3nt: TGTGCCAGCAGCGTAGGGACAGGTCAGCCCCAGCATTTT; abundance: .; v_gene: TRBV9; j_gene: TRBJ1-5; d_gene: TRBD1
CDR3aa: CASSSGLQGDYGYTF; CDR3nt: TGTGCCAGCAGCTCAGGATTACAGGGTGACTATGGCTACACCTTC; abundance: .; v_gene: TRBV7-8; j_gene: TRBJ1-2; d_gene: .
CDR3aa: CASSTPGLDGTDTQYF; CDR3nt: TGTGCCAGCAGCACTCCGGGACTAGATGGCACAGATACGCAGTATTTT; abundance: .; v_gene: TRBV7-6; j_gene: TRBJ2-3; d_gene: TRBD2
CDR3aa: CASSETSGAGDTQYF; CDR3nt: TGTGCCAGCAGCGAGACTAGCGGGGCAGGCGATACGCAGTATTTT; abundance: .; v_gene: TRBV3-1/TRBV3-2; j_gene: TRBJ2-3; d_gene: TRBD2
CDR3aa: CASSLDNNSPLHF; CDR3nt: TGTGCCAGCAGCTTGGACAATAATTCACCCCTCCACTTT; abundance: .; v_gene: TRBV5-4; j_gene: TRBJ1-6; d_gene: .
CDR3aa: CASSLQGAGEKLFF; CDR3nt: TGTGCCAGCAGCCTACAGGGGGCGGGGGAAAAACTGTTTTTT; abundance: .; v_gene: TRBV2; j_gene: TRBJ1-4; d_gene: TRBD1
CDR3aa: CASSPNVQPDRTNSYEQYF; CDR3nt: TGTGCCAGCTCACCAAACGTCCAACCGGACCGGACAAACTCCTACGAGCAGTACTTC; abundance: .; v_gene: TRBV18; j_gene: TRBJ2-7; d_gene: .
CDR3aa: CSVDHGVDTQYF; CDR3nt: TGCAGCGTTGATCACGGGGTAGATACGCAGTATTTT; abundance: .; v_gene: TRBV29-1; j_gene: TRBJ2-3; d_gene: .
CDR3aa: CASSLGGSNQPQHF; CDR3nt: TGTGCCAGCAGTTTAGGGGGCAGCAATCAGCCCCAGCATTTT; abundance: .; v_gene: TRBV28; j_gene: TRBJ1-5; d_gene: .
CDR3aa: CAISNPGDFRQPQHF; CDR3nt: TGTGCCATCAGTAATCCAGGGGATTTTCGTCAGCCCCAGCATTTT; abundance: .; v_gene: TRBV10-3; j_gene: TRBJ1-5; d_gene: .
CDR3aa: CASSPTSGGSLVTSGELFF; CDR3nt: TGTGCCAGCAGCCCCACTAGCGGGGGATCGCTCGTGACCTCCGGGGAGCTGTTTTTT; abundance: .; v_gene: TRBV9; j_gene: TRBJ2-2; d_gene: TRBD2
CDR3aa: CASSSTGRGTEAFF; CDR3nt: TGTGCCAGCTCAAGTACAGGGAGGGGCACTGAAGCTTTCTTT; abundance: once; v_gene: TRBV2; j_gene: TRBJ1-1; d_gene: .
CDR3aa: CAISEYREGYGYTF; CDR3nt: TGTGCCATCAGTGAATACAGGGAGGGCTATGGCTACACCTTC; abundance: .; v_gene: TRBV10-3; j_gene: TRBJ1-2; d_gene: .
CDR3aa: CASSPGLLNTEAFF; CDR3nt: TGTGCCAGCAGCCCGGGACTCTTGAACACTGAAGCTTTCTTT; abundance: once; v_gene: TRBV3-1/TRBV3-2; j_gene: TRBJ1-1; d_gene: .
CDR3aa: CASSLAPGLTIDEQFF; CDR3nt: TGTGCCAGCAGCTTAGCTCCGGGTTTGACTATAGACGAGCAGTTCTTC; abundance: once; v_gene: TRBV7-2; j_gene: TRBJ2-1; d_gene: .
CDR3aa: CASSLDAGAGSPLHF; CDR3nt: TGCGCCAGCAGCTTGGATGCAGGGGCAGGTTCACCCCTCCACTTT; abundance: .; v_gene: TRBV5-1; j_gene: TRBJ1-6; d_gene: .
CDR3aa: CASGRGAGETQYF; CDR3nt: TGTGCCAGCGGACGGGGGGCCGGCGAGACCCAGTACTTC; abundance: .; v_gene: TRBV11-2; j_gene: TRBJ2-5; d_gene: .